This is a list of T cell receptor beta chains from one sample in a study of CD8 T cells in Susac syndrome. TCRdb ran MiXCR on the immunoSEQ multiplex PCR reads and lists one entry per CDR3 protein. The top ten clones hold around 0.09% of a sample with about 200,000 distinct CDR3 sequences, approximately 94% of them seen once. Sequencing input: CD4+ T cells from PBMCs. Receptors were obtained from a human donor with multiple sclerosis. Both conserved end residues are part of each CDR3. Fields, in order: V gene, J gene, CDR3 protein.

v_call: TRBV30
j_call: TRBJ2-7
cdr3_aa: CAWSEVGYEQYF

v_call: TRBV9
j_call: TRBJ1-3
cdr3_aa: CASSVNLYSGNTIYF

v_call: TRBV7-6
j_call: TRBJ2-7
cdr3_aa: CASSPGTSGGGYEQYF

v_call: TRBV9
j_call: TRBJ2-1
cdr3_aa: CASSGTLRRGAGGRWDEQFF

v_call: TRBV7-3
j_call: TRBJ2-3
cdr3_aa: CASSLSPLATGGDTQYF

v_call: TRBV30
j_call: TRBJ2-3
cdr3_aa: CAWSVRQVQGTQYF

v_call: TRBV3-1
j_call: TRBJ2-7
cdr3_aa: CASSVTGTGTDEQYF

v_call: TRBV6-2/TRBV6-3
j_call: TRBJ2-7
cdr3_aa: CATERGNSYEQYF

v_call: TRBV5-6
j_call: TRBJ2-7
cdr3_aa: CASTLSGGSSYEQYF

v_call: TRBV19
j_call: TRBJ1-5
cdr3_aa: CASNAQGSNQPQHF

v_call: TRBV30
j_call: TRBJ2-7
cdr3_aa: CAWSRQGYEQYF

v_call: TRBV29-1
j_call: TRBJ2-1
cdr3_aa: CSSYSSYNEQFF

v_call: TRBV2
j_call: TRBJ1-2
cdr3_aa: CASSRIDVAGYTF

v_call: TRBV20-1
j_call: TRBJ2-7
cdr3_aa: CSAAGTRSSYEQYF

v_call: TRBV5-1
j_call: TRBJ2-5
cdr3_aa: CASSLESSSSAGETQYF

v_call: TRBV4-1
j_call: TRBJ2-5
cdr3_aa: CASGTERESTQYF

v_call: TRBV29-1
j_call: TRBJ2-7
cdr3_aa: CSVRVSSYEQYF

v_call: TRBV30
j_call: TRBJ1-2
cdr3_aa: CAWSEGFGYTF

v_call: TRBV7-9
j_call: TRBJ2-3
cdr3_aa: CASSLAVEAGGRRDTQYF

v_call: TRBV12-3/TRBV12-4
j_call: TRBJ2-2
cdr3_aa: CASSDPVGGRTGELFF

v_call: TRBV2
j_call: TRBJ1-2
cdr3_aa: CASSETYGYTF

v_call: TRBV2
j_call: TRBJ2-7
cdr3_aa: CASSGTGGSSYYEQYF

v_call: TRBV7-9
j_call: TRBJ1-1
cdr3_aa: CASSFAAGRNTEAFF

v_call: TRBV23-1
j_call: TRBJ1-6
cdr3_aa: CARTWTGLYGSPLHF

v_call: TRBV29-1
j_call: TRBJ1-2
cdr3_aa: CSVDYPGGPRYGYTF

v_call: TRBV20-1
j_call: TRBJ2-7
cdr3_aa: CSARDSWGNYYEQYF

v_call: TRBV3-1
j_call: TRBJ2-7
cdr3_aa: CASGLGSYEQYF

v_call: TRBV6-5
j_call: TRBJ1-1
cdr3_aa: CASITVTEAFF

v_call: TRBV6-1
j_call: TRBJ2-3
cdr3_aa: CALRAARHDTDTQYF

v_call: TRBV20-1
j_call: TRBJ2-5
cdr3_aa: CSAFLGDQETQYF

v_call: TRBV12-3/TRBV12-4
j_call: TRBJ2-2
cdr3_aa: CASSITGDTGELFF

v_call: TRBV9
j_call: TRBJ2-7
cdr3_aa: CASSVLAGGPYEQYF

v_call: TRBV29-1
j_call: TRBJ2-7
cdr3_aa: CSVEGPGKQYF

v_call: TRBV7-9
j_call: TRBJ2-7
cdr3_aa: CASRDREYEQYF

v_call: TRBV29-1
j_call: TRBJ2-7
cdr3_aa: CSGTGTGAGGGEQYF

v_call: TRBV9
j_call: TRBJ1-6
cdr3_aa: CASSPLWDIDSPLHF

v_call: TRBV7-2
j_call: TRBJ1-1
cdr3_aa: CASSLDRTGQNTEAFF

v_call: TRBV6-5
j_call: TRBJ1-5
cdr3_aa: CASSHPEGPQHF